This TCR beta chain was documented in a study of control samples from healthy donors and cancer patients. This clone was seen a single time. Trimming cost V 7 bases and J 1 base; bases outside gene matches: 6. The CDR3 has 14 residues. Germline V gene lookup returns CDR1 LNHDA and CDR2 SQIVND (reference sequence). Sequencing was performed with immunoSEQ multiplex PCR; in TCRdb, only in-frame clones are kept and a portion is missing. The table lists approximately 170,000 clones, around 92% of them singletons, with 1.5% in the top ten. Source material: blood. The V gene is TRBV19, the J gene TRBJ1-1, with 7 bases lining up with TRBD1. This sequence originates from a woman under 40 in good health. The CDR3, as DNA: TGTGCCAGTACCCGACAGGGTCGGAACACTGAAGCTTTCTTT. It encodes CASTRQGRNTEAFF. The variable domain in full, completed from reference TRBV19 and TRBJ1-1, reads DGGITQSPKYLFRKEGQNVTLSCEQNLNHDAMYWYRQDPGQGLRLIYYSQIVNDFQKGDIAEGYSVSREKKESFPLTVTSAQKNPTAFYLCASTRQGRNTEAFFGQGTRLTVV.